This is a list of T cell receptor beta chains from one sample in a study of OX40 agonist ivuxolimab in advanced cancers. Assay used: immunoSEQ multiplex PCR; TCRdb lists only in-frame clones, some missing. The sample contains tens of thousands of clones, around 82% of which appear only once. Material: CD4+ or CD8+ T cells sorted from blood, obtained in a trial of the OX40 agonist ivuxolimab. These receptors were taken from an adult with an advanced solid tumor such as melanoma, head and neck, liver or kidney cancer. The CDR3 runs from the conserved cysteine through the conserved F or W. A D gene is named only where the DNA matches it firmly. Expanded clones are given a class, and other clones once, few, many or no size at all.

CDR3aa: CASSKDPTDTQYF; CDR3nt: TGTGCCAGCAGCAAAGATCCCACAGATACGCAGTATTTT; j_gene: TRBJ2-3; v_gene: TRBV7-3; d_gene: NA; abundance: once
CDR3aa: CASSRRGRQGYTF; CDR3nt: TGTGCCAGCAGCCGCCGGGGCCGCCAGGGCTACACCTTC; j_gene: TRBJ1-2; v_gene: TRBV5-8; d_gene: NA; abundance: NA
CDR3aa: CASSRQAGETQYF; CDR3nt: TGTGCCAGCAGTCGACAGGCTGGGGAGACCCAGTACTTC; j_gene: TRBJ2-5; v_gene: TRBV2; d_gene: NA; abundance: NA
CDR3aa: CASSLRLDGETQYF; CDR3nt: TGTGCCAGCAGCTTAAGGCTAGACGGAGAGACCCAGTACTTC; j_gene: TRBJ2-5; v_gene: TRBV7-9; d_gene: NA; abundance: NA
CDR3aa: CAISQSLSGPLSYEQYF; CDR3nt: TGTGCCATCAGTCAGTCACTTAGCGGCCCACTCTCCTACGAGCAGTACTTC; j_gene: TRBJ2-7; v_gene: TRBV10-3; d_gene: NA; abundance: NA
CDR3aa: CASSRPPDTQYF; CDR3nt: TGTGCCAGCAGCCGACCTCCAGATACGCAGTATTTT; j_gene: TRBJ2-3; v_gene: TRBV13; d_gene: NA; abundance: NA
CDR3aa: CASSTTSRSMPLSTDTQYF; CDR3nt: TGTGCCAGCAGTACGACCTCCAGGAGTATGCCATTAAGCACAGATACGCAGTATTTT; j_gene: TRBJ2-3; v_gene: TRBV7-9; d_gene: NA; abundance: NA
CDR3aa: CASSDLVVGTEAFF; CDR3nt: TGTGCCAGCAGTGACTTGGTGGTCGGCACTGAAGCTTTCTTT; j_gene: TRBJ1-1; v_gene: TRBV2; d_gene: NA; abundance: NA
CDR3aa: CASSLLGEGTGELFF; CDR3nt: TGTGCCAGCAGTCTCCTTGGGGAGGGCACCGGGGAGCTGTTTTTT; j_gene: TRBJ2-2; v_gene: TRBV6-6; d_gene: TRBD2; abundance: NA
CDR3aa: CASSQQLASSYNEQFF; CDR3nt: TGCGCCAGCAGCCAGCAACTAGCGAGCTCCTACAATGAGCAGTTCTTC; j_gene: TRBJ2-1; v_gene: TRBV4-1; d_gene: TRBD2; abundance: once
CDR3aa: CASNRLGNTGELFF; CDR3nt: TGTGCCAGTAATCGGCTCGGCAACACCGGGGAGCTGTTTTTT; j_gene: TRBJ2-2; v_gene: TRBV19; d_gene: NA; abundance: NA
CDR3aa: CASSSPGQGALGDTQYF; CDR3nt: TGTGCCAGCAGCTCTCCAGGACAGGGGGCCCTCGGAGATACGCAGTATTTT; j_gene: TRBJ2-3; v_gene: TRBV7-3; d_gene: TRBD1; abundance: few
CDR3aa: CASSPQGAGANVLTF; CDR3nt: TGTGCCAGCAGCCCCCAGGGTGCTGGGGCCAACGTCCTGACTTTC; j_gene: TRBJ2-6; v_gene: TRBV11-1; d_gene: NA; abundance: NA
CDR3aa: CASSVTGMNTEAFF; CDR3nt: TGCGCCAGCAGCGTGACAGGTATGAACACTGAAGCTTTCTTT; j_gene: TRBJ1-1; v_gene: TRBV5-1; d_gene: NA; abundance: NA
CDR3aa: CASRPAGVETQYF; CDR3nt: TGTGCCAGCAGACCCGCCGGGGTTGAGACCCAGTACTTC; j_gene: TRBJ2-5; v_gene: TRBV7-7; d_gene: NA; abundance: NA
CDR3aa: CASSLDWGGSGYTF; CDR3nt: TGTGCCAGCAGCTTAGACTGGGGGGGGAGCGGCTACACCTTC; j_gene: TRBJ1-2; v_gene: TRBV11-2; d_gene: NA; abundance: NA
CDR3aa: CASGQGDTQYF; CDR3nt: TGTGCCAGCGGACAGGGAGATACGCAGTATTTT; j_gene: TRBJ2-3; v_gene: TRBV11-2; d_gene: TRBD1; abundance: NA
CDR3aa: CASSEEAGGLDEQFF; CDR3nt: TGTGCCAGCAGTGAAGAGGCGGGGGGGCTAGATGAGCAGTTCTTC; j_gene: TRBJ2-1; v_gene: TRBV2; d_gene: TRBD2; abundance: NA
CDR3aa: CAWSGGAASSSAYEQYF; CDR3nt: TGTGCCTGGAGTGGGGGGGCAGCGAGTTCAAGTGCCTACGAGCAGTACTTC; j_gene: TRBJ2-7; v_gene: TRBV30; d_gene: NA; abundance: NA